Following are 21 T cell receptor beta chains from one sample sequenced in a study of T cells in Graves' hyperthyroidism and ophthalmopathy. Amplification of TCR beta CDR3 regions used RNA as the template. The TCR CDR3 first-round RT-PCR relied on the HTBI primer set. A single record per CDR3 protein comes from TCRdb applying MiXCR to the multiplex PCR reads. Among about 640,000 distinct CDR3 sequences listed, 20% to 25% were seen once. Sample: blood. These receptors came from a young man with Graves' ophthalmopathy.

The table lists this clonotype with a few counts. The chain combines TRBV20-1 with TRBJ2-3; D is unclear. The CDR3 runs to 11 residues. Germline V gene data show CDR1 as DFQATT and CDR2 as SNEGSKA (reference sequence). V was cut by 4 bases and J by 7 bases, with 9 bases left in between. The chain's CDR3 is CSANRAYTQYF. The CDR3 DNA is TGCAGTGCTAACCGAGCGTATACGCAGTATTTT.

This clonotype was picked up a small number of times. The chain recombines TRBV7-2 with TRBJ1-6, with D hard to call. Trimming left V 2 bases short and J 4 bases short, with 6 bases between. Germline-derived CDR1 and CDR2 are SGHTA and FQGNSA. CDR3 length equals 14 residues. The CDR3 sequence: CASSLSVYNSPLHF. For the CDR3, the DNA is TGTGCCAGCAGCTTATCAGTTTATAATTCACCCCTCCACTTT.

The gene calls are TRBV11-2 and TRBJ2-6; D perhaps matches TRBD2 (6 bases). Trimming took off 1 base at V and 2 bases at J, with 9 bases between the two ends. The CDR3 consists of 16 residues. Germline CDR1 reads SGHAT; CDR2 reads FQNNGV. The CDR3 DNA follows: TGTGCCAGCAGCTTAGTGGGGGGTGCTGGGGCCAACGTCCTGACTTTC. Its translation is CASSLVGGAGANVLTF.

The chain uses TRBV6-1 and TRBJ2-5; 12 positions agree with TRBD2. The germline CDR1 and CDR2 sequences are MNHNS and SASEGT. This CDR3 has 16 amino acids. Trimming at V came to 5 bases and at J to 5 bases, leaving 9 bases not matched to a gene. CDR3 bases: TGTGCCAGCAGTTCAACCACGACTAGCGGGAGTGAGACCCAGTACTTC. Protein product: CASSSTTTSGSETQYF.

This clonotype was seen a few times. The chain is built from TRBV7-9 and TRBJ2-5, with 8 bases lining up with TRBD1. The CDR3 runs 16 residues. V lost 3 bases to trimming and J lost 5 bases; unmatched junction nucleotides: 11. Per the germline V gene, CDR1 is SEHNR and CDR2 is FQNEAQ (reference sequence). This chain's CDR3 is CASSFYRGTSEETQYF. Here the CDR3 DNA reads TGTGCCAGCAGCTTTTACAGGGGGACTTCAGAGGAGACCCAGTACTTC.

The chain links TRBV30 to TRBJ2-1, with 8 bases identical to TRBD1. The CDR3 spans 14 residues. Germline V gene data show CDR1 as GTSNPN and CDR2 as SVGIG (reference sequence). The ends lost 5 bases at V and 14 bases at J; junction bases unmatched: 17. This chain's CDR3 is CAWETGDRFQGKFF. The DNA for the CDR3 is TGTGCCTGGGAGACAGGGGATAGATTTCAGGGAAAGTTCTTC.

V is TRBV7-2 and J is TRBJ2-3; TRBD2 matches at 9 bases. After removal of 8 bases from V and 3 bases from J, the junction contained 3 bases not matched to a gene. Germline lookup yields CDR1 SGHTA and CDR2 FQGNSA. This CDR3 has 13 residues. The CDR3 sequence: CASGSGRTDTQYF. The CDR3 DNA follows: TGTGCCAGCGGGAGCGGGAGGACAGATACGCAGTATTTT.

Note on this clonotype: The junction differs from germline at one of its ends, possibly a read error. The chain recombines TRBV27 with TRBJ2-3; D is uncertain. Per germline, CDR1 MNHEY and CDR2 SMNVEV (reference sequence). The CDR3 sequence is 13 residues long. Here the CDR3 DNA reads TGTGCCAGTAGTTTCCAAAGCACAGATACGCAGTATTTT. Its translation: CASSFQSTDTQYF.

This clonotype was seen repeatedly, ten times or more. V gene TRBV28 combines with J gene TRBJ1-5, with unresolved D. In germline, CDR1 is MDHEN, CDR2 SYDVKM. The CDR3 covers 13 residues. V was pared by 6 bases and J by 3 bases, with 9 bases between. The CDR3 DNA reads as TGTGCCAGCAGATCAGGCGTCAATCAGCCCCAGCATTTT. It translates to CASRSGVNQPQHF.

CDR3 nucleotides: TGCAGTGCTAGAGTGGAGGCACCTAGCACAGATACGCAGTATTTT. Translation: CSARVEAPSTDTQYF. The chain is built from TRBV20-1 and TRBJ2-3; D might be TRBD2 (5 bases). The V end was cut by 1 base, the J end by 0 bases, with 11 bases between. The CDR3 runs 15 residues. Per germline, CDR1 DFQATT and CDR2 SNEGSKA (reference sequence).

The chain joins TRBV19 to TRBJ1-4, with 7 bases lining up with TRBD1. The CDR3 consists of 14 residues. CDR1 is LNHDA, CDR2 SQIVND, per germline (reference sequence). The ends lost 7 bases at V and 2 bases at J; junction bases unmatched: 4. In DNA form, the CDR3 reads TGTGCCAGTACTATGGGACAGACTAATGAAAAACTGTTTTTT. As protein: CASTMGQTNEKLFF.

This clonotype was seen only a few times. The chain recombines TRBV20-1 with TRBJ2-7; perhaps TRBD2 as D (5 bases). Trimming cost V 5 bases and J 1 base, with 15 bases left between them. Per germline, CDR1 DFQATT and CDR2 SNEGSKA (reference sequence). The CDR3 spans 14 residues. CDR3 residues: CSAETRTRSYEQYF. For the CDR3, the DNA is TGCAGTGCTGAAACTAGGACTCGATCCTACGAGCAGTACTTC.

This clonotype was seen a handful of times. The V gene is TRBV18, the J gene TRBJ2-3; 9 nucleotides match TRBD2. The ends lost 4 bases at V and 1 base at J; junction bases unmatched: 12. Germline V gives CDR1 KGHSH, CDR2 LQKENI. There are 18 residues in the CDR3. The DNA for the CDR3 is TGTGCCAGCTCACAGACCTCCGTAGCGGGAGTCGGCACAGATACGCAGTATTTT. The encoded protein is CASSQTSVAGVGTDTQYF. The full variable domain, rest sourced from reference TRBV18 and TRBJ2-3, is NAGVMQNPRHLVRRRGQEARLRCSPMKGHSHVYWYRQLPEEGLKFMVYLQKENIIDESGMPKERFSAEFPKEGPSILRIQQVVRGDSAAYFCASSQTSVAGVGTDTQYFGPGTRLTVL.

This clonotype was seen a few times. This rearrangement joins TRBV7-9 to TRBJ2-7; weak D call: TRBD1 (5 bases). V was cut by 1 base and J by 6 bases, with 13 bases left in between. The CDR3 has 14 residues. Germline V gene sequence: CDR1 SEHNR, CDR2 FQNEAQ (reference sequence). Written as DNA, the CDR3 is TGTGCCAGCAGCTTAGATCTCCAGGGTTTCGAGCAGTACTTC. Its protein is CASSLDLQGFEQYF.

The chain couples TRBV5-1 to TRBJ2-7; 9 positions match TRBD1. V gave up 0 bases and J gave up 1 base; unmatched junction bases: 8. Germline V gene sequence: CDR1 SGHRS, CDR2 YFSETQ. CDR3 length: 17 amino acids. The chain's CDR3 is CASSLAFRTGVSYEQYF. CDR3 DNA: TGCGCCAGCAGCTTGGCGTTCAGGACAGGGGTGTCCTACGAGCAGTACTTC.

There are many counts of this clonotype. This chain joins TRBV18 and TRBJ2-7; 9 bases are a match to TRBD1. The CDR3 length is 15 residues. Trimming removed 2 bases from V and 0 bases from J; junction bases left unmatched: 2. Germline V lookup: CDR1 KGHSH, CDR2 LQKENI. The CDR3 is CASSPGQGSSYEQYF. The CDR3 DNA sequence: TGTGCCAGCTCACCAGGACAGGGGAGCTCCTACGAGCAGTACTTC.

This clonotype has ten or more counts. The rearrangement uses TRBV5-1 and TRBJ2-3; the D gene could be TRBD1 or TRBD2 (5 bases each). Germline CDR1 and CDR2: SGHRS and YFSETQ. The ends were cut back, 4 bases at V and 0 bases at J, with 9 bases in the middle. The CDR3 length is 14 residues. CDR3 region: CASSRDLSTDTQYF. The CDR3 bases are TGCGCCAGCAGCCGGGACCTTAGCACAGATACGCAGTATTTT.

The chain is built from TRBV28 and TRBJ2-5; D is unclear. V was trimmed by 6 bases and J by 2 bases, leaving 4 bases between them. The CDR3 is 11 amino acids. In germline, CDR1 is MDHEN, CDR2 SYDVKM. The CDR3 nucleotides are TGTGCCAGCAGAATGCAAGAGACCCAGTACTTC. Encoded protein: CASRMQETQYF.

This clonotype was found many times. The chain carries TRBV7-8 and TRBJ2-3; TRBD1 matches at 7 bases. The V gene's germline CDR1 is SGHVS and CDR2 FQNEAQ. The CDR3 has 17 residues. The ends lost 3 bases at V and 0 bases at J; junction bases unmatched: 9. The CDR3 loop reads CASSFNRGYSSTDTQYF. As DNA, the CDR3 is TGTGCCAGCAGCTTTAACAGGGGATATTCTAGCACAGATACGCAGTATTTT.

The chain joins TRBV4-1 to TRBJ1-5; perhaps TRBD1 as D (5 bases). This CDR3 spans 15 amino acids. The V end lost 0 bases, the J end lost 4 bases, and 10 bases lay between the germline ends. Germline CDR1 MGHRA, CDR2 YSYEKL. This CDR3 reads CASSQERTRNQPQHF. The CDR3 nucleotides read TGCGCCAGCAGCCAAGAAAGGACACGTAATCAGCCCCAGCATTTT.

The chain combines TRBV4-2 with TRBJ2-5, with unresolved D. This CDR3 comprises 14 residues. CDR1 is LGHNA, CDR2 YNFKEQ, per germline. V was trimmed by 0 bases and J by 4 bases, leaving 9 bases between them. The CDR3 DNA is TGTGCCAGCAGCCAAGATCAAGAACGAGAGACCCAGTACTTC. Its translation: CASSQDQERETQYF.